The 30 T cell receptor beta chains given below trace back to one sample, sequenced in a study of beta chain features in type 1 diabetes. The entirety of the isolated RNA underwent reverse transcription, so expressed TCRB transcripts were sequenced. TCRdb keeps only in-frame clones here, not all; method: immunoSEQ multiplex PCR. The table records 250,000 or so clones, 25% to 30% of them present only once. Input material: central memory CD4+ T cells from blood. These receptors came from a young man in good health.

V gene TRBV4-1 combines with J gene TRBJ2-5; no definite D call. Trimming removed 4 bases at V and 7 bases at J, with 10 bases between. Germline values: CDR1 MGHRA, CDR2 YSYEKL. The CDR3 length is 12 residues. The CDR3: CASSPGFGTQYF. The CDR3 region has the DNA TGCGCCAGCAGCCCCGGGTTCGGGACCCAGTACTTC.

This clone showed up just a few times. The same CDR3 can be traced to other DNA sequences in this sample. CDR3 in DNA: TGTGCCTGTGGGGGGCAGGTGGAGACCCAGTACTTC. This codes for CACGGQVETQYF. This chain connects TRBV30 to TRBJ2-5, with D perhaps given as TRBD1 or TRBD2 (6 bases each). Germline CDR1 and CDR2: GTSNPN and SVGIG (reference sequence). The germline V and J ends were trimmed by 6 bases and 5 bases, with 13 bases remaining between them. The length of the CDR3 is 12 residues.

This chain links TRBV30 with TRBJ2-7, with 11 positions matching TRBD2. The germline V gene has CDR1 GTSNPN and CDR2 SVGIG (reference sequence). There are 13 residues in the CDR3. The V and J ends lost 5 bases and 6 bases, in that order; junction bases with no gene match: 6. In DNA, the CDR3 is TGTGCCTGGTCTAGCGGGGGGTACCGCGAGCAGTACTTC. Its protein product is CAWSSGGYREQYF.

This clone occurred a few times. The V call is TRBV5-1, the J call TRBJ1-5; D gene unclear. Between the trimmed V and J ends, which lost 0 bases and 9 bases, there was a span of 13 bases. The CDR3 sequence is 14 residues long. Germline CDR1 reads SGHRS; CDR2 reads YFSETQ. In DNA, the CDR3 is TGCGCCAGCAGCTTGGATGGCCTCCAAAGGCCCCAGCATTTT. Its translation is CASSLDGLQRPQHF.

This clone was found many times. The CDR3 sequence: CASSLRSGTGGEQYF. The CDR3 DNA reads as TGTGCCAGCAGCTTAAGGTCCGGGACAGGGGGCGAGCAGTACTTC. This chain connects TRBV7-6 to TRBJ2-7; TRBD1 agrees at 11 bases. Germline assignment: CDR1 SGHVS and CDR2 FNYEAQ. After removal of 2 bases from V and 6 bases from J, the junction contained 6 bases not matched to a gene. This CDR3 contains 15 residues.

The chain uses TRBV7-9 and TRBJ2-3, with TRBD2 identical over 7 bases. In germline, CDR1 is SEHNR, CDR2 FQNEAQ (reference sequence). Trimming took 0 bases from V and 3 from J; bases not matched to a gene: 6. The CDR3 covers 16 residues. The CDR3 protein is CASSLAPGGGTDTQYF. The DNA of the CDR3 is TGTGCCAGCAGCTTAGCGCCCGGCGGGGGTACAGATACGCAGTATTTT.

The chain carries TRBV29-1 and TRBJ2-1; D not certain. The germline CDR1 and CDR2 sequences are SQVTM and ANQGSEA. V lost 2 bases to trimming and J lost 0 bases, with 14 bases between them. The CDR3 is 16 residues long. The CDR3 loop reads CSVESPAPSSYNEQFF. The CDR3 bases are TGCAGCGTTGAAAGTCCAGCGCCAAGCTCCTACAATGAGCAGTTCTTC.

The rearrangement links TRBV7-7 to TRBJ2-2, with 7 nucleotides matching TRBD1. With 2 bases clipped from V and 7 bases from J, the junction kept 4 bases outside the gene matches. CDR1 and CDR2 from the germline V gene are SSHAT and FNYEAQ (reference sequence). This CDR3 is 14 amino acids long. The CDR3 DNA reads TGTGCCAGCAGCTTACGACAGGGATACGGGGAGCTGTTTTTT. Protein sequence: CASSLRQGYGELFF.

This clone showed up just a few times. This chain joins TRBV30 and TRBJ2-7; D remains unclear. Trimming stripped 1 base from V and 3 bases from J, with 10 bases between. CDR1 and CDR2 (germline): GTSNPN, SVGIG (reference sequence). This CDR3 is 13 amino acids long. The CDR3 loop reads CAWSAGEGYEQYF. The CDR3 DNA follows: TGTGCCTGGAGTGCAGGTGAAGGCTACGAGCAGTACTTC.

This chain joins TRBV7-2 and TRBJ1-6, with no clear D. This CDR3 region has 16 residues. V was pared by 6 bases and J by 0 bases, with 12 bases between. Germline CDR1 SGHTA, CDR2 FQGNSA. The CDR3, as DNA: TGTGCCAGCAGTCGCGGACTGAGCTCCTATAATTCACCCCTCCACTTT. The encoded protein is CASSRGLSSYNSPLHF.

This clone was recorded a few times. CDR3 in amino acids: CALSGVGNYGYTF. The CDR3 bases are TGTGCCCTCTCAGGGGTGGGAAACTATGGCTACACCTTC. The chain uses TRBV10-3 and TRBJ1-2, with D possibly TRBD1 on 6 matching bases. With 11 bases removed from V and 2 bases from J, the gap between germline ends came to 15 bases. Germline CDR1 reads ENHRY; CDR2 reads SYGVKD. This CDR3 is 13 amino acids long.

This chain connects TRBV7-2 to TRBJ2-5; D is uncertain. CDR3 length: 15 residues. V was pared by 0 bases and J by 5 bases, with 13 bases between. Looked up from germline, CDR1 is SGHTA and CDR2 is FQGNSA. This CDR3 reads CASSLAHGKFETQYF. CDR3 nucleotide sequence: TGTGCCAGCAGCTTAGCGCACGGAAAGTTTGAGACCCAGTACTTC. Full variable domain (outside the CDR3, taken from reference TRBV7-2 and TRBJ2-5): GAGVSQSPSNKVTEKGKDVELRCDPISGHTALYWYRQSLGQGLEFLIYFQGNSAPDKSGLPSDRFSAERTGGSVSTLTIQRTQQEDSAVYLCASSLAHGKFETQYFGPGTRLLVL.

The chain has TRBV2 and TRBJ2-3; D is possibly TRBD2 (6 bases). This CDR3 comprises 13 residues. From germline, CDR1 is SNHLY and CDR2 FYNNEI. V shed 7 bases and J shed 6 bases, with 14 bases lying between them. CDR3 bases: TGTGCCAGCACCCTAGGAGGGGCCGATACGCAGTATTTT. The encoded protein is CASTLGGADTQYF.

This clone has more than one count but fewer than ten. The chain recombines TRBV7-9 with TRBJ2-1; no firm D call. Germline CDR1 SEHNR, CDR2 FQNEAQ (reference sequence). V lost 2 bases, J lost 10 bases, and 9 bases lay in between. The CDR3 spans 12 residues. The CDR3 is CASSLIYPEQFF. In DNA, the CDR3 is TGTGCCAGCAGCTTAATTTATCCCGAGCAGTTCTTC.

This chain joins TRBV29-1 and TRBJ1-1; D not certain. The ends were cut back, 5 bases at V and 1 base at J, with 14 bases in the middle. The CDR3 loop spans 14 amino acids. CDR1 SQVTM and CDR2 ANQGSEA come from the germline V gene. This chain's CDR3 is CSVSYSSGNTEAFF. The DNA for the CDR3 is TGCAGCGTTAGCTACAGCAGCGGGAACACTGAAGCTTTCTTT.

This clone showed up just a few times. The gene calls are TRBV13 and TRBJ2-7; no clear D gene. The CDR3 runs 14 residues. The V gene lost 1 base and the J gene lost 2 bases, with 9 bases spanning the gap. Per the germline V gene, CDR1 is PRHDT and CDR2 is FYEKMQ (reference sequence). In DNA form, the CDR3 reads TGTGCCAGCAGCTTAGACGGCTCCACCTACGAGCAGTACTTC. This codes for CASSLDGSTYEQYF.

This clone has a single count. This sequence joins TRBV9 and TRBJ1-1; D remains ambiguous. Per germline, CDR1 SGDLS and CDR2 YYNGEE. V lost 4 bases, J lost 2 bases, and 9 bases lay in between. The CDR3 is 13 residues long. The CDR3 loop reads CASSRTVNTEAFF. The CDR3 DNA is TGTGCCAGCAGCAGGACCGTCAACACTGAAGCTTTCTTT. Based on the CDR3 plus reference TRBV9 and TRBJ1-1, the full variable domain is DSGVTQTPKHLITATGQRVTLRCSPRSGDLSVYWYQQSLDQGLQFLIQYYNGEERAKGNILERFSAQQFPDLHSELNLSSLELGDSALYFCASSRTVNTEAFFGQGTRLTVV.

The chain joins TRBV18 to TRBJ2-7; weak D call: TRBD2 (5 bases). The CDR3 is 15 amino acids. Germline V CDR1 and CDR2: KGHSH, LQKENI. V dropped 0 bases and J dropped 1 base, with 10 bases sitting between them. CDR3: CASSPPRTGSYEQYF. The CDR3 DNA reads as TGTGCCAGCTCACCACCCAGGACTGGGTCCTACGAGCAGTACTTC.

V usage is TRBV6-5 and J usage is TRBJ2-1, with TRBD2 identical over 8 bases. Germline CDR1 MNHEY, CDR2 SVGAGI. Trimming at V came to 6 bases and at J to 6 bases, leaving 10 bases not matched to a gene. The CDR3 totals 15 residues. CDR3 coding DNA: TGTGCCAGCAGGCCCCCGGGACTAGTCGGCAATGAGCAGTTCTTC. Its protein product is CASRPPGLVGNEQFF.

This clone has ten or more counts. This chain connects TRBV6-1 to TRBJ2-6, with a possible D match to TRBD2 (5 bases). Trimming left V 8 bases short and J 0 bases short, with 11 bases between. In germline, CDR1 is MNHNS, CDR2 SASEGT. The CDR3 is made up of 15 amino acids. In DNA form, the CDR3 reads TGTGCCAGCGCCCGGGGTACCTCTGGGGCCAACGTCCTGACTTTC. This sequence encodes CASARGTSGANVLTF.

The chain joins TRBV10-2 to TRBJ2-1; 7 bases are shared with TRBD2. The CDR3 covers 14 residues. CDR1 and CDR2 from the germline V gene are WSHSY and SAAADI. The J segment lost 4 bases and the V segment lost 7 bases, leaving 7 bases of the junction unmatched. The CDR3 sequence is CASTTSARYNEQFF. In DNA, the CDR3 is TGCGCCAGCACTACTAGCGCGAGGTACAATGAGCAGTTCTTC.

This clone was seen only a few times. The CDR3 sequence: CSVGRDEQYF. The DNA for the CDR3 is TGCAGCGTTGGCAGGGACGAGCAGTACTTC. V is TRBV29-1 and J is TRBJ2-7; D might be TRBD1 (5 bases). The CDR3 extends over 10 amino acids. Trimming took 4 bases from V and 5 from J, leaving 6 bases between them. Germline V gives CDR1 SQVTM, CDR2 ANQGSEA.

A few counts support this clone. The DNA of the CDR3 is TGTGCCATCAGTGGTAGCGGACCACCCACAGATACGCAGTATTTT. Residues: CAISGSGPPTDTQYF. The V and J genes are TRBV10-3 and TRBJ2-3; TRBD2 is a possible D gene (6 bases). Trimming pared 4 bases from V and 2 bases from J, leaving 13 bases between. The CDR3 has 15 residues. Per the germline V gene, CDR1 is ENHRY and CDR2 is SYGVKD.

This clone was seen only a few times. This rearrangement joins TRBV7-2 to TRBJ2-3; D uncertain. The CDR3 is 15 residues long. Germline lookup yields CDR1 SGHTA and CDR2 FQGNSA. V dropped 4 bases and J dropped 2 bases, with 13 bases sitting between them. CDR3 in amino acids: CASSYQAENTDTQYF. The DNA of the CDR3 is TGTGCCAGCAGCTACCAGGCGGAGAACACAGATACGCAGTATTTT. Full variable domain (rest looked up from reference TRBV7-2 and TRBJ2-3): GAGVSQSPSNKVTEKGKDVELRCDPISGHTALYWYRQSLGQGLEFLIYFQGNSAPDKSGLPSDRFSAERTGGSVSTLTIQRTQQEDSAVYLCASSYQAENTDTQYFGPGTRLTVL.

This clone was seen a few times. The J gene is TRBJ2-7, the V gene TRBV25-1, with D uncertain. Germline V gene sequence: CDR1 MGHDK, CDR2 SYGVNS. This CDR3 region has 12 residues. Trimming shortened V by 6 bases and J by 11 bases, and 17 bases separated the two germline ends. CDR3 residues: CASSVTGSREYF. The CDR3 nucleotides read TGTGCCAGCAGCGTTACGGGTTCCCGGGAGTACTTC.

J is TRBJ2-7 and V is TRBV7-8; 10 bases are shared with TRBD1. The CDR3 runs to 13 residues. The V segment lost 5 bases and the J segment 3 bases; nucleotides outside the gene matches: 1. Germline assignment: CDR1 SGHVS and CDR2 FQNEAQ. In DNA, the CDR3 is TGTGCCAGCAGCCGGACAGGGGGCTACGAGCAGTACTTC. Its translation is CASSRTGGYEQYF.

The chain joins TRBV7-2 to TRBJ2-7, with a tentative D call TRBD2 (5 bases). Germline assignment: CDR1 SGHTA and CDR2 FQGNSA. The CDR3 sequence is 15 residues long. Trimming left V 1 base short and J 1 base short, with 11 bases between. The CDR3 loop reads CASSLDSTTSYEQYF. The CDR3 DNA sequence: TGTGCCAGCAGCTTAGACTCGACTACTTCCTACGAGCAGTACTTC. Complete variable domain (other parts from reference TRBV7-2 and TRBJ2-7): GAGVSQSPSNKVTEKGKDVELRCDPISGHTALYWYRQSLGQGLEFLIYFQGNSAPDKSGLPSDRFSAERTGGSVSTLTIQRTQQEDSAVYLCASSLDSTTSYEQYFGPGTRLTVT.

This clone occurred many times. In nucleotides, the CDR3 is TGTGCCTGGAGTGTACTACCGAACTATGGCTACACCTTC. Translation gives CAWSVLPNYGYTF. The rearrangement uses TRBV30 and TRBJ1-2; D unresolved. The CDR3 covers 13 residues. Germline V CDR1 and CDR2: GTSNPN, SVGIG (reference sequence). Trimming removed 0 bases at V and 2 bases at J, with 7 bases between.

Regarding this clone: One end of the junction varies from germline; a read error may be responsible. This rearrangement joins TRBV7-6 to TRBJ2-3; 8 bases fit TRBD2. This CDR3 contains 16 residues. In germline, CDR1 is SGHVS, CDR2 FNYEAQ. Here the CDR3 reads CATSGREGEGADTQYF. The DNA of the CDR3 is TGTGCCACCAGCGGACGGGAGGGCGAGGGAGCGGATACGCAGTATTTT.

J is TRBJ1-1 and V is TRBV7-2, with D perhaps TRBD1 (5 bases). Germline CDR1 SGHTA, CDR2 FQGNSA. With 1 base removed from V and 5 bases from J, the gap between germline ends came to 11 bases. This CDR3 is built from 14 residues. The CDR3 spells CASSLGAGRTEAFF. The CDR3 region has the DNA TGTGCCAGCAGCTTAGGGGCAGGGAGGACTGAAGCTTTCTTT.